The clone carrying this T cell receptor beta chain was detected a few times. This specimen includes other DNA sequences encoding the same CDR3. Adult Caucasians living in Nashville, Tennessee made up all of the donors. This specimen comes from a study of shared clonotypes between healthy human individuals. Study-wide background: There were three CD4 naive, three CD4 memory, two CD8 naive and one CD8 memory plates per donor.

Genomic DNA belonging to each subset was distributed in equal measure over several immunoSEQ plates. Some clones are missing from TCRdb's copy, which holds only in-frame ones; the method was immunoSEQ multiplex PCR. The table has approximately 2.5 million clones, 90% to 95% seen once. This clonotype was obtained from a man younger than 35 in good health. Some clones in this sample may be carry-over from other donors' samples. Material for sequencing was naive CD4+ T cells from PBMCs. Subset defined: CD45RA+ positively selected.

The CDR3: CASSLGNNEQFF. The CDR3 DNA follows: TGCGCCAGCAGCTTGGGGAACAATGAGCAGTTCTTC. V is TRBV5-1 and J is TRBJ2-1; unclear D gene. Trimming pared 0 bases from V and 5 bases from J, leaving 3 bases between. Per the germline V gene, CDR1 is SGHRS and CDR2 is YFSETQ. The CDR3 contains 12 residues.